These 7 T cell receptor beta chains originate from one sample sequenced in a study of T cells in Graves' hyperthyroidism and ophthalmopathy. Using RNA transcripts as the source, TCR beta CDR3 regions were amplified. First-round RT-PCR with HTBI primers amplified the TCR CDR3 region. TCRdb analysed the multiplex PCR reads with MiXCR anew, one entry per CDR3 protein. The data hold hundreds of thousands of distinct CDR3 sequences, with about a fifth observed a single time. Sequencing input: blood. Receptor source: a man in his thirties or forties with Graves' ophthalmopathy.

The chain is built from TRBV7-8 and TRBJ1-2, with TRBD1 identical over 7 bases. V trimming: 3 bases; J trimming: 3 bases; junction bases outside the gene matches: 4. The CDR3 runs 14 residues. Germline assignment: CDR1 SGHVS and CDR2 FQNEAQ. The CDR3: CASSFAGTDYGYTF. The CDR3 region has the DNA TGTGCCAGCAGCTTTGCCGGGACAGACTATGGCTACACCTTC.

The chain is built from TRBV25-1 and TRBJ2-7; D is perhaps TRBD1 (6 bases). Trimming removed 6 bases at V and 0 bases at J, with 12 bases between. The germline V gene has CDR1 MGHDK and CDR2 SYGVNS. The CDR3 extends over 14 amino acids. The chain's CDR3 is CASRAQGSSYEQYF. DNA of the CDR3: TGTGCCAGCAGAGCGCAGGGGAGCTCCTACGAGCAGTACTTC.

This clonotype appeared a few times. V and J are TRBV6-1 and TRBJ1-2; 8 bases align to TRBD1. J lost 3 bases, V lost 7 bases, and 13 bases had no gene match. Per the germline V gene, CDR1 is MNHNS and CDR2 is SASEGT. CDR3 length: 16 amino acids. The CDR3: CASMSVRDRFDYGYTF. For the CDR3, the DNA is TGTGCCAGCATGTCGGTCCGGGACAGGTTTGACTATGGCTACACCTTC.

This clonotype was seen only once. This may be a read error, as it is one base from a much larger clone. This chain uses TRBV5-1 with TRBJ2-1; 12 nucleotides match TRBD2. Germline-derived CDR1 and CDR2 are SGHRS and YFSETQ. The CDR3 runs to 16 residues. DNA for the CDR3: TGCGCCGGCAGCTTGACTAGCGGGAGTGTCACCCATGAGCAGTTCTTC. It codes for CAGSLTSGSVTHEQFF.

V usage is TRBV28 and J usage is TRBJ1-3; D might be TRBD1 (5 bases). V was clipped by 7 bases and J by 0 bases, with 16 bases between them. CDR1 and CDR2 from the germline V gene are MDHEN and SYDVKM. The CDR3 runs 16 residues. The CDR3 DNA follows: TGTGCCAGCACGAAACAGGCGTACAGCTCTGGAAACACCATATATTTT. It specifies CASTKQAYSSGNTIYF.

This clonotype was counted ten times or more. The V and J genes are TRBV6-2 or TRBV6-3 and TRBJ1-1; D unresolved. Trimming shortened V by 6 bases and J by 1 base, and 3 bases separated the two germline ends. Germline values: CDR1 MNHEY, CDR2 SVGEGT. The CDR3 has 11 residues. CDR3 coding DNA: TGTGCCAGCAGGGAGAACACTGAAGCTTTCTTT. Translation: CASRENTEAFF.

The V gene is TRBV7-9, the J gene TRBJ2-1; TRBD1 matches 8 bases. Germline CDR1 reads SEHNR; CDR2 reads FQNEAQ (reference sequence). V shed 7 bases and J 1 base; nucleotides not matched to a gene: 6. The CDR3 consists of 15 residues. The CDR3: CASTPGQGSYNEQFF. The CDR3 nucleotides are TGTGCCAGCACACCCGGACAGGGATCCTACAATGAGCAGTTCTTC. Variable domain in full (rest from reference TRBV7-9 and TRBJ2-1): DTGVSQNPRHKITKRGQNVTFRCDPISEHNRLYWYRQTLGQGPEFLTYFQNEAQLEKSRLLSDRFSAERPKGSFSTLEIQRTEQGDSAMYLCASTPGQGSYNEQFFGPGTRLTVL.